This TCR beta chain was observed in a study of glioma-infiltrating T cells. Study findings and constraints: Gliomas, especially low-grade, showed above-expected tissue-blood divergence; non-neoplastic patients showed below.

The iRepertoire nested amplicon-rescue multiplex PCR amplified TCR alpha and beta CDR3s from RNA. Tissue mRNA or PBMC total RNA, roughly 85-450 ng, went into one-step reverse transcription and amplification. TCRdb used MiXCR to reprocess the multiplex PCR reads, holding one entry per CDR3 protein. Of roughly 20,000 distinct CDR3 sequences detected, under 30% appear once; the ten largest clones hold 10% to 15%. Germline V gene sequence: CDR1 MNHEY, CDR2 SMNVEV (reference sequence). Trimming removed 4 bases from V and 0 bases from J, with 7 bases in between. This CDR3 contains 14 residues. This clonotype was seen at least ten times. The antigen is not known.

This chain joins TRBV27 and TRBJ1-5, with no clear D. This receptor was obtained from a human donor with low-grade glioma or glioblastoma, undergoing nonglioma brain surgery, or in good health (not recorded which). Sequenced input: glioma tissue, nonneoplastic brain tissue, or PBMCs (not recorded which). As DNA, the CDR3 is TGTGCCAGCAGTTACACCCTTAGCAATCAGCCCCAGCATTTT. It yields the protein CASSYTLSNQPQHF.